The rows below give T cell receptor beta chains drawn from one sample of a study of cytomegalovirus exposure and HLA in healthy donors. Method: immunoSEQ multiplex PCR; TCRdb's copy keeps in-frame clones and lacks some. Altogether 150,000 to 200,000 clones are present, about 90% being singletons, with the ten largest covering 5.5% to 6%. Sequencing input: PBMCs. Receptors were obtained from a woman younger than 45 in good health and CMV-seronegative. The CDR3 runs from the conserved cysteine through the conserved F or W. D genes are given only for firm matches. Rows give clone size only sometimes, using once, few, many, or a class for an expanded clone.

CDR3 protein	CDR3 DNA	D gene	V gene	J gene	clone size
CASSQDQGPGYEQYF	TGCGCCAGCAGCCAAGATCAGGGCCCCGGCTACGAGCAGTACTTC	.	TRBV4-3	TRBJ2-7	.
CASSLGEWGYNSPLHF	TGCGCCAGCAGCTTGGGGGAGTGGGGGTATAATTCACCCCTCCACTTT	.	TRBV5-1	TRBJ1-6	.
CATSSPDSEQYF	TGTGCCACCAGCAGTCCCGACAGCGAGCAGTACTTC	.	TRBV15	TRBJ2-7	.
CASSIARVGNEETQYF	TGTGCCAGCAGCATCGCTAGAGTGGGGAACGAAGAGACCCAGTACTTC	.	TRBV7-9	TRBJ2-5	.
CASSWGGGFGETQYF	TGTGCCAGCAGTTGGGGGGGCGGCTTCGGGGAGACCCAGTACTTC	.	TRBV6-5	TRBJ2-5	.
CATKGRSGSPDEQYF	TGTGCCACCAAGGGGAGGTCAGGGTCCCCGGACGAGCAGTACTTC	.	TRBV19	TRBJ2-7	.
CASSLGQQPQHF	TGTGCCAGCAGCTTGGGCCAGCAGCCCCAGCATTTT	.	TRBV5-4	TRBJ1-5	.
CASSQDRTSSWSDTQYF	TGCGCCAGCAGCCAAGATCGAACTAGCAGTTGGTCAGATACGCAGTATTTT	.	TRBV4-1	TRBJ2-3	.
CASSQDSSDLYGYTF	TGCGCCAGCAGCCAAGATTCATCGGACCTCTATGGCTACACCTTC	.	TRBV4-3	TRBJ1-2	.
CASSLLGQGYYEQYF	TGTGCCAGCAGCTTGTTGGGACAGGGTTATTACGAGCAGTACTTC	TRBD1	TRBV7-2	TRBJ2-7	.
CASSYVTSGPYNEQFF	TGTGCCAGCAGTTACGTAACTAGCGGACCCTACAATGAGCAGTTCTTC	TRBD2	TRBV6-6	TRBJ2-1	.
CASSQGLGGRGEQYF	TGCGCCAGCAGCCAAGGATTAGGGGGAAGAGGGGAGCAGTACTTC	.	TRBV4-3	TRBJ2-7	.
CAWSVRNTGELFF	TGTGCCTGGAGTGTACGTAACACCGGGGAGCTGTTTTTT	.	TRBV30	TRBJ2-2	.
CASSEATNFGTGNRQPQHF	TGTGCCAGCAGTGAAGCGACAAATTTCGGGACAGGGAATCGTCAGCCCCAGCATTTT	TRBD1	TRBV6-1	TRBJ1-5	.
CASSVRGEYGKLFF	TGTGCCAGCAGCGTCAGGGGGGAATATGGAAAACTGTTTTTT	TRBD1	TRBV2	TRBJ1-4	.
CASSPTGLEKLFF	TGTGCCAGCAGTCCGACAGGGTTGGAAAAACTGTTTTTT	TRBD1	TRBV25-1	TRBJ1-4	many
CASSVGDSFYEQYF	TGTGCCAGCAGCGTAGGGGACAGCTTCTACGAGCAGTACTTC	TRBD1	TRBV9	TRBJ2-7	.
CASSQGPSVPYEQYF	TGCGCCAGCAGCCAAGGTCCCAGCGTCCCCTACGAGCAGTACTTC	.	TRBV4-3	TRBJ2-7	once
CASSPATGQTGELFF	TGTGCCAGCTCACCGGCGACAGGCCAGACCGGGGAGCTGTTTTTT	.	TRBV18	TRBJ2-2	.
CASTGLNSGANVLTF	TGTGCCAGCACGGGACTCAACTCTGGGGCCAACGTCCTGACTTTC	.	TRBV2	TRBJ2-6	.
CSARHEQYF	TGCAGTGCTAGACACGAGCAGTACTTC	.	TRBV20-1	TRBJ2-7	.
CASSVGQGNYNEQFF	TGTGCCAGCAGCGTAGGGCAGGGGAACTACAATGAGCAGTTCTTC	.	TRBV9	TRBJ2-1	once
CASSFGGGGYTF	TGTGCCAGCAGCTTTGGAGGGGGTGGCTACACCTTC	.	TRBV5-6	TRBJ1-2	.
CASSLGPTSGWNTGELFF	TGTGCCAGCAGCTTGGGTCCGACTAGCGGATGGAACACCGGGGAGCTGTTTTTT	TRBD2	TRBV5-4	TRBJ2-2	.